Listed below are T cell receptor beta chains from one sample, sequenced in a study of blood T cell repertoires in COVID-19. This table comes from immunoSEQ multiplex PCR, and its TCRdb copy is limited to in-frame clones, with some not included. The repertoire consists of about 130,000 clones, with 70% to 90% occurring once and the leading ten covering roughly 1.2%. Sequences were obtained from peripheral blood. All receptors come from a woman of 80 years or more with acute or convalescent COVID-19. Both conserved end residues are part of each CDR3. A D gene is named only where the DNA matches it firmly. The size field is filled for only some rows; it gives once, few, many or a size class.

>16|TRBJ1-2|.|TRBV18|once
CASSPNAGALSNGYTF
TGTGCCAGCTCACCGAACGCGGGGGCCCTTTCCAATGGCTACACCTTC
>14|TRBJ1-1|TRBD1|TRBV6-5|.
CASSTGTENTEAFF
TGTGCCAGTAGTACCGGGACAGAGAACACTGAAGCTTTCTTT
>15|TRBJ2-5|TRBD2|TRBV18|.
CASSQGLAEQETQYF
TGTGCCAGCTCCCAGGGACTAGCGGAACAAGAGACCCAGTACTTC
>15|TRBJ2-2|.|TRBV7-9|.
CASRPGGAHTGELFF
TGTGCCAGCAGACCCGGCGGCGCTCACACCGGGGAGCTGTTTTTT
>13|TRBJ1-2|TRBD1|TRBV19|.
CASRGDRVYGYTF
TGTGCCAGTCGCGGCGACAGGGTCTATGGCTACACCTTC
>18|TRBJ2-4|TRBD1|TRBV27|.
CASSLEVRGQQAKNIQYF
TGTGCCAGCAGTTTAGAAGTGAGGGGACAGCAAGCCAAGAACATTCAGTACTTC
>15|TRBJ1-6|.|TRBV3-1/TRBV3-2|.
CASSQFGQSNSPLHF
TGTGCCAGCAGCCAATTTGGACAGTCGAATTCACCCCTCCACTTT
>16|TRBJ1-1|.|TRBV5-6|.
CASSLRSQMRNTEAFF
TGTGCCAGCAGCTTGCGGTCTCAAATGAGGAACACTGAAGCTTTCTTT
>15|TRBJ2-4|.|TRBV15|.
CATSLGLLAKNIQYF
TGTGCCACCAGCTTGGGACTCCTAGCCAAAAACATTCAGTACTTC
>11|TRBJ1-1|.|TRBV11-3|once
CASSLRGGGFF
TGTGCCAGCAGCCTTAGGGGGGGTGGTTTCTTT
>14|TRBJ2-7|TRBD2|TRBV10-1|.
CASSAQRGAYEQYF
TGCGCCAGCAGTGCCCAGCGGGGGGCCTACGAGCAGTACTTC
>17|TRBJ2-5|TRBD2|TRBV19|.
CASSIGTSGGWQETQYF
TGTGCCAGTAGTATTGGGACTAGCGGGGGGTGGCAAGAGACCCAGTACTTC
>13|TRBJ2-3|.|TRBV4-3|.
CASSLSPRDTQYF
TGCGCCAGCAGCTTGAGCCCCCGAGATACGCAGTATTTT
>15|TRBJ1-5|.|TRBV15|.
CATSRDHQGVRPQHF
TGTGCCACCAGCAGAGATCACCAGGGTGTGCGGCCCCAGCATTTT
>15|TRBJ2-3|TRBD1|TRBV4-1|.
CASSHQTGITDTQYF
TGCGCCAGCAGCCACCAGACAGGGATTACAGATACGCAGTATTTT
>15|TRBJ2-1|TRBD2|TRBV5-1|.
CASSSGTSGGREQFF
TGCGCCAGCAGCTCTGGGACTAGCGGGGGGCGTGAGCAGTTCTTC
>13|TRBJ1-1|TRBD1|TRBV7-2|.
CASRGQVNTEAFF
TGTGCCAGCAGGGGACAGGTGAACACTGAAGCTTTCTTT
>15|TRBJ2-5|.|TRBV6-2/TRBV6-3|once
CASSYVDGGRETQYF
TGTGCCAGCAGTTACGTCGACGGGGGACGAGAGACCCAGTACTTC
>14|TRBJ2-7|TRBD2|TRBV19|.
CASSSSGGVQKQYF
TGTGCCAGTAGTAGCAGCGGGGGGGTCCAGAAGCAGTACTTC
>14|TRBJ2-7|TRBD1|TRBV2|.
CASKDRSVVYEQYF
TGTGCCAGCAAGGACAGGTCGGTGGTCTACGAGCAGTACTTC
>14|TRBJ1-1|TRBD1|TRBV5-6|.
CASSGDRGNTEAFF
TGTGCCAGCAGCGGGGACAGGGGAAACACTGAAGCTTTCTTT
>15|TRBJ1-5|.|TRBV18|.
CASSREGSSNQPQHF
TGTGCCAGCTCCCGAGAGGGTTCCAGCAATCAGCCCCAGCATTTT
>15|TRBJ1-1|TRBD1|TRBV5-1|once
CASSLGTGLNTEAFF
TGCGCCAGCAGCTTGGGGACAGGCTTGAACACTGAAGCTTTCTTT
>14|TRBJ2-1|TRBD2|TRBV29-1|.
CSVEGGRLAGWQFF
TGCAGCGTTGAAGGGGGTCGACTAGCGGGGTGGCAGTTCTTC
>11|TRBJ1-1|.|TRBV2|.
CASSSLTEAFF
TGTGCCAGCAGTTCCCTAACTGAAGCTTTCTTT
>16|TRBJ1-3|TRBD1|TRBV6-6|.
CASSSITGVSGNTIYF
TGTGCCAGCAGTTCGATCACAGGGGTCTCTGGAAACACCATATATTTT
>15|TRBJ2-7|.|TRBV11-2|.
CASSLGGGPSYEQYF
TGTGCCAGCAGCCTAGGGGGAGGGCCCTCCTACGAGCAGTACTTC
>19|TRBJ2-1|TRBD2|TRBV4-2|.
CASSQDLISGRVNYNEQFF
TGTGCCAGCAGCCAAGATCTAATTAGCGGGAGGGTAAACTACAATGAGCAGTTCTTC
>15|TRBJ2-1|.|TRBV7-3|.
CAGSLTATPYNEQFF
TGTGCCGGCAGCTTAACTGCTACTCCCTACAATGAGCAGTTCTTC
>13|TRBJ1-5|.|TRBV6-5|.
CASGGHDNQPQHF
TGTGCCAGCGGGGGACACGACAATCAGCCCCAGCATTTT
>13|TRBJ1-1|.|TRBV12-3/TRBV12-4|.
CASSLTGATEAFF
TGTGCCAGCAGTTTAACAGGAGCCACTGAAGCTTTCTTT
>17|TRBJ2-3|TRBD2|TRBV5-6|once
CASSKLAGGPDGDTQYF
TGTGCCAGCAGCAAATTAGCGGGAGGGCCGGACGGGGATACGCAGTATTTT
>14|TRBJ2-7|TRBD1|TRBV4-1|.
CASSPQGQAYEQYF
TGCGCCAGCAGCCCTCAGGGACAGGCCTACGAGCAGTACTTC